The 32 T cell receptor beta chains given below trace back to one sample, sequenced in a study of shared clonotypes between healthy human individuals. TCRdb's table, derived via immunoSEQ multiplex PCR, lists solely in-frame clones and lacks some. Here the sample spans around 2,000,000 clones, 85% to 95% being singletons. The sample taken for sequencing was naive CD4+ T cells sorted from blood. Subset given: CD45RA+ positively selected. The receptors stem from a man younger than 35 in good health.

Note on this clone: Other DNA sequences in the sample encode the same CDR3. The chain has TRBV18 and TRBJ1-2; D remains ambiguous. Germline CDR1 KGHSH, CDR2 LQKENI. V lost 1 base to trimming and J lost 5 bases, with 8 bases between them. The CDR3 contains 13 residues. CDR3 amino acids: CASSPLRDYGYTF. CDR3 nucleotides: TGTGCCAGCTCACCACTTCGGGATTATGGCTACACCTTC.

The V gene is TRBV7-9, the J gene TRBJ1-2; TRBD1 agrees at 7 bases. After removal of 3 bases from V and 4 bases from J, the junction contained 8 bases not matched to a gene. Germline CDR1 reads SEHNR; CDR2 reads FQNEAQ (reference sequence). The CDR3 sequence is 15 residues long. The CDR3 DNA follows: TGTGCCAGCAGCTTCGTTAGGGACAGCAGCTATGGCTACACCTTC. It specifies CASSFVRDSSYGYTF. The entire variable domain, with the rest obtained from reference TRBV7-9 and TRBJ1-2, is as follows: DTGVSQNPRHKITKRGQNVTFRCDPISEHNRLYWYRQTLGQGPEFLTYFQNEAQLEKSRLLSDRFSAERPKGSFSTLEIQRTEQGDSAMYLCASSFVRDSSYGYTFGSGTRLTVV.

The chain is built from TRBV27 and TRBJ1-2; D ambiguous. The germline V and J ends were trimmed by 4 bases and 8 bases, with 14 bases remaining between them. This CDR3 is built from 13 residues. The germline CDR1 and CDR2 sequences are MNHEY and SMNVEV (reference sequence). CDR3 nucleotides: TGTGCCAGCAGTTCCGCCCGATCGGGGGGCTACACCTTC. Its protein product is CASSSARSGGYTF.

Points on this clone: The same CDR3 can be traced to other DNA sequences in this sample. The CDR3 protein is CASSVGLAGNTGELFF. CDR3 nucleotide sequence: TGTGCCAGCAGCGTAGGGCTAGCGGGAAACACCGGGGAGCTGTTTTTT. The V call is TRBV9, the J call TRBJ2-2, with TRBD2 matching 9 bases. Germline lookup yields CDR1 SGDLS and CDR2 YYNGEE. The CDR3 runs to 16 residues. The J segment lost 2 bases and the V segment lost 0 bases, leaving 2 bases of the junction unmatched.

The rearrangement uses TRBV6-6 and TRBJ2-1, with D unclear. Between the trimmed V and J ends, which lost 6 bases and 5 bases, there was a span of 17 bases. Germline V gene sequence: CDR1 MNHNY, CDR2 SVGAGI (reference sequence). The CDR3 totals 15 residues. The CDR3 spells CASSYGLIKDNEQFF. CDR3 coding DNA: TGTGCCAGCAGCTACGGGCTCATTAAGGACAATGAGCAGTTCTTC.

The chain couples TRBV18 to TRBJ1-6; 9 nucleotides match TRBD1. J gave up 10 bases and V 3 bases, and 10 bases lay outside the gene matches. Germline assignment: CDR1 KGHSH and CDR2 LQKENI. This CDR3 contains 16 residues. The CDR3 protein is CASSPRPQGAGSPLHF. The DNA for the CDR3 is TGTGCCAGCTCACCCCGCCCACAGGGGGCAGGGTCACCCCTCCACTTT.

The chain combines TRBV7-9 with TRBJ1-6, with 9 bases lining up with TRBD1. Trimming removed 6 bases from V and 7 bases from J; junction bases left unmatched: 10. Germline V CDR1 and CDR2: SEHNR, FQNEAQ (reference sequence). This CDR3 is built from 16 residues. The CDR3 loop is CASSRRPGQGNSPLHF. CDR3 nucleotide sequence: TGTGCCAGCAGTCGAAGACCCGGACAGGGGAATTCACCCCTCCACTTT.

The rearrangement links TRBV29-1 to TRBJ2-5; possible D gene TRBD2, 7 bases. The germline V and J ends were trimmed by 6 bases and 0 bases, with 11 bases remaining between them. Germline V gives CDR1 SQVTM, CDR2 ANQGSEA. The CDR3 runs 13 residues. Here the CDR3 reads CSVAGAHQETQYF. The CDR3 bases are TGCAGCGTCGCGGGGGCCCACCAAGAGACCCAGTACTTC. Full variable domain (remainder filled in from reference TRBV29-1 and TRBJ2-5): SAVISQKPSRDICQRGTSLTIQCQVDSQVTMMFWYRQQPGQSLTLIATANQGSEATYESGFVIDKFPISRPNLTFSTLTVSNMSPEDSSIYLCSVAGAHQETQYFGPGTRLLVL.

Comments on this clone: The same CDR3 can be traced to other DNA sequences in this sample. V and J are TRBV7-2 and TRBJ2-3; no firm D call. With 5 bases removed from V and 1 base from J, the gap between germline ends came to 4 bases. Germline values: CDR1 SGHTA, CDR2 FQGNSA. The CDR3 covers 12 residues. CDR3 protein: CASSTRTDTQYF. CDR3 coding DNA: TGTGCCAGCAGCACTCGCACAGATACGCAGTATTTT.

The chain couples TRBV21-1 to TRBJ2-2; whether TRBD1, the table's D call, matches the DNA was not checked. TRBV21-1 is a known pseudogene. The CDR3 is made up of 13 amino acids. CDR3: CARLPTGPRELFF. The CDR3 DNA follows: TGTGCCAGGCTTCCGACAGGACCTCGGGAGCTGTTTTTT.

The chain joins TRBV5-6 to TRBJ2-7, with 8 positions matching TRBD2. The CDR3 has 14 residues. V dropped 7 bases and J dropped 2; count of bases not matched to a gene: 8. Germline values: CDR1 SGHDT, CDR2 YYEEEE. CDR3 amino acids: CASPRGGSPYEQYF. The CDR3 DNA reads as TGTGCCAGCCCCCGGGGGGGGTCCCCCTACGAGCAGTACTTC.

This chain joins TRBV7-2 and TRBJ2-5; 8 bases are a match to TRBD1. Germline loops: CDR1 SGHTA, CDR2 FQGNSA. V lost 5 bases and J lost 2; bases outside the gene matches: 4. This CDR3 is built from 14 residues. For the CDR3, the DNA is TGTGCCAGCAGCCCAGGGGGCAAACAAGAGACCCAGTACTTC. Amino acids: CASSPGGKQETQYF.

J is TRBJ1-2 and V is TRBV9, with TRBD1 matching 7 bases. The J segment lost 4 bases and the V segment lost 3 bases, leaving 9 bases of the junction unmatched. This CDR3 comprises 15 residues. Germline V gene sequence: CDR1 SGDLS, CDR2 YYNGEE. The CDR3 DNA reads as TGTGCCAGCAGCGCGGGGGACAGCGGGATCTATGGCTACACCTTC. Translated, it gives CASSAGDSGIYGYTF. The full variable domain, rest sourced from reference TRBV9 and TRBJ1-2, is DSGVTQTPKHLITATGQRVTLRCSPRSGDLSVYWYQQSLDQGLQFLIQYYNGEERAKGNILERFSAQQFPDLHSELNLSSLELGDSALYFCASSAGDSGIYGYTFGSGTRLTVV.

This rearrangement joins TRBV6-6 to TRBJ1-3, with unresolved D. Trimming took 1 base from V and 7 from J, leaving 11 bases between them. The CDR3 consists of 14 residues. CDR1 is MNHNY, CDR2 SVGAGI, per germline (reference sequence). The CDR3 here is CASSYLGSRNTIYF. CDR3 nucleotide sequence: TGTGCCAGCAGTTACTTGGGTTCCAGGAACACCATATATTTT.

CDR3 coding DNA: TGTGCCTGGAGTGGACGACAGGAGGTTCGGTCACCCCTCCACTTT. Its protein is CAWSGRQEVRSPLHF. This chain joins TRBV30 and TRBJ1-6, with D possibly being TRBD1 (6 bases). Per the germline V gene, CDR1 is GTSNPN and CDR2 is SVGIG (reference sequence). The CDR3 is 15 amino acids. Trimming stripped 1 base from V and 10 bases from J, with 17 bases between.

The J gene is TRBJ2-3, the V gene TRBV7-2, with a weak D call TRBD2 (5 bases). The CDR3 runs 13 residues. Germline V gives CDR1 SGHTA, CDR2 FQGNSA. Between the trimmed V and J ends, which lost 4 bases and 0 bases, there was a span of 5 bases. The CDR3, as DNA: TGTGCCAGCAGCTGGGAGAGCACAGATACGCAGTATTTT. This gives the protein CASSWESTDTQYF.

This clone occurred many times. CDR3 sequence reads: CASSPLGPGEEAFF. CDR3 coding DNA: TGTGCCAGCTCACCTTTGGGTCCGGGGGAAGAAGCTTTCTTT. This rearrangement joins TRBV18 to TRBJ1-1; D possibly corresponds to TRBD1 (5 bases). Germline CDR1 and CDR2: KGHSH and LQKENI. The V end lost 3 bases, the J end lost 8 bases, and 16 bases lay between the germline ends. The CDR3 runs 14 residues.

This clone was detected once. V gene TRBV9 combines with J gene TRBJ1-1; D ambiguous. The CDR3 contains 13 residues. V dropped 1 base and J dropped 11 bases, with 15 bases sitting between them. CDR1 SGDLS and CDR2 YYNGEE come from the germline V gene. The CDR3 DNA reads TGTGCCAGCAGCGTATCGGCCGTGGGAGGGGCTTTCTTT. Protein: CASSVSAVGGAFF. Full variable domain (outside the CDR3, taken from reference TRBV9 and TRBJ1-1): DSGVTQTPKHLITATGQRVTLRCSPRSGDLSVYWYQQSLDQGLQFLIQYYNGEERAKGNILERFSAQQFPDLHSELNLSSLELGDSALYFCASSVSAVGGAFFGQGTRLTVV.

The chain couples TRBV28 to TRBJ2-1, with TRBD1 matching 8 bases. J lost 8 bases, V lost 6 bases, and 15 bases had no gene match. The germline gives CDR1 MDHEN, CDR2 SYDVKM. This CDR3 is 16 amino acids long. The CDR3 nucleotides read TGTGCCAGCAGATACCAGACAGGGGAAAATTACGATGAGCAGTTCTTC. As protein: CASRYQTGENYDEQFF.

The CDR3 coding sequence is TGTGCCAGTGGGACAGACCCCTATAATTCACCCCTCCACTTT. Translated: CASGTDPYNSPLHF. The chain links TRBV19 to TRBJ1-6; 7 positions agree with TRBD1. Germline CDR1 LNHDA, CDR2 SQIVND (reference sequence). The CDR3 contains 14 residues. Trimming removed 8 bases from V and 2 bases from J; junction bases left unmatched: 3. The full variable domain, in which reference TRBV19 and TRBJ1-6 provide the parts outside the CDR3, is DGGITQSPKYLFRKEGQNVTLSCEQNLNHDAMYWYRQDPGQGLRLIYYSQIVNDFQKGDIAEGYSVSREKKESFPLTVTSAQKNPTAFYLCASGTDPYNSPLHFGNGTRLTVT.

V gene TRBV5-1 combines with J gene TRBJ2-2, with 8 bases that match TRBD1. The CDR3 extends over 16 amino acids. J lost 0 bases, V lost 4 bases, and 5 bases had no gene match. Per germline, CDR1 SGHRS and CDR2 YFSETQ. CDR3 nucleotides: TGCGCCAGCAGCCCTTTACAGGGGGCGAACACCGGGGAGCTGTTTTTT. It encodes CASSPLQGANTGELFF. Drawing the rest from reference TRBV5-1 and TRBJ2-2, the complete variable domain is KAGVTQTPRYLIKTRGQQVTLSCSPISGHRSVSWYQQTPGQGLQFLFEYFSETQRNKGNFPGRFSGRQFSNSRSEMNVSTLELGDSALYLCASSPLQGANTGELFFGEGSRLTVL.

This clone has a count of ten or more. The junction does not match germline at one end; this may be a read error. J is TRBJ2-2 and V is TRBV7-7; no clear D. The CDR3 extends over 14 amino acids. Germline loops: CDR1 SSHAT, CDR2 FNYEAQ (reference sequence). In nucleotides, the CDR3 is TGTGCTAGCAGCTCAAACATGAACACCGGGGAGCTGTTTTTT. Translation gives CASSSNMNTGELFF.

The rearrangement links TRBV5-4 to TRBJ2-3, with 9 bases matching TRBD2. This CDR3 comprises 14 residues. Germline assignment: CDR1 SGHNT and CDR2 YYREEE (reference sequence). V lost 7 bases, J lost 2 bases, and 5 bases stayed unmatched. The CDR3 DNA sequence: TGTGCCAGCTGGGCGGGAGGGGTCACAGATACGCAGTATTTT. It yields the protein CASWAGGVTDTQYF. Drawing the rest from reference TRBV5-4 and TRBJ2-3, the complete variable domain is ETGVTQSPTHLIKTRGQQVTLRCSSQSGHNTVSWYQQALGQGPQFIFQYYREEENGRGNFPPRFSGLQFPNYSSELNVNALELDDSALYLCASWAGGVTDTQYFGPGTRLTVL.

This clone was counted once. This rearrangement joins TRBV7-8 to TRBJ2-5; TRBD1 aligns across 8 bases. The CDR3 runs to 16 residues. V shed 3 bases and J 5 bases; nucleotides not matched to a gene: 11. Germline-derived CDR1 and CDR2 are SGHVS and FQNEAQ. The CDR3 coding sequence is TGTGCCAGCAGCTTCTCGACAGGGGTTGGTTCGGAGACCCAGTACTTC. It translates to CASSFSTGVGSETQYF.

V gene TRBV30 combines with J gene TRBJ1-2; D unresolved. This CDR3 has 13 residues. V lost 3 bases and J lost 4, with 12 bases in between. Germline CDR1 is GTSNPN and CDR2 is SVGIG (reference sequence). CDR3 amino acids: CAWRTDGPYGYTF. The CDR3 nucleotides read TGTGCCTGGAGGACGGACGGGCCCTATGGCTACACCTTC.

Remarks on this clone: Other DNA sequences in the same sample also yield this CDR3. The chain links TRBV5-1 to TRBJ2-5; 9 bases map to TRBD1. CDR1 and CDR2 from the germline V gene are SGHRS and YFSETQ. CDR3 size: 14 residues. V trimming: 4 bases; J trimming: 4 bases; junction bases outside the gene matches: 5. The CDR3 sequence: CASSLGTGLETQYF. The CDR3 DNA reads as TGCGCCAGCAGCCTCGGGACAGGGTTAGAGACCCAGTACTTC.

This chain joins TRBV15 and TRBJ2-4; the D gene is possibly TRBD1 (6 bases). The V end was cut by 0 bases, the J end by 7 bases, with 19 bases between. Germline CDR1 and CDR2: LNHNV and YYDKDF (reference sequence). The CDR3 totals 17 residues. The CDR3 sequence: CATSRDLRTRGVNIQYF. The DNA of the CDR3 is TGTGCCACCAGCAGAGATCTCAGGACCAGGGGTGTCAACATTCAGTACTTC.

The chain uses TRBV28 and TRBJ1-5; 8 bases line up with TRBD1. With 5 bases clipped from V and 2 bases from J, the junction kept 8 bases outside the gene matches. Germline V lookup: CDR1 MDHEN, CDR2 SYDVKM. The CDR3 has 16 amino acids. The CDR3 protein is CASSGRTGKGNQPQHF. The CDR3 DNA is TGTGCCAGCAGTGGTAGGACAGGGAAGGGCAATCAGCCCCAGCATTTT. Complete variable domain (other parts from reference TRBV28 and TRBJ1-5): DVKVTQSSRYLVKRTGEKVFLECVQDMDHENMFWYRQDPGLGLRLIYFSYDVKMKEKGDIPEGYSVSREKKERFSLILESASTNQTSMYLCASSGRTGKGNQPQHFGDGTRLSIL.

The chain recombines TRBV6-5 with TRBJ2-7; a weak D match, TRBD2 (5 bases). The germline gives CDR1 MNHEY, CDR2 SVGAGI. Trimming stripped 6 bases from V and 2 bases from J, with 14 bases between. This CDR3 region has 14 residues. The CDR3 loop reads CASRLSGFTYEQYF. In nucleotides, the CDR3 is TGTGCCAGCAGACTTTCGGGGTTTACCTACGAGCAGTACTTC.

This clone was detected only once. The CDR3 protein is CASRLSNTGELFF. DNA for the CDR3: TGTGCCAGCAGGCTATCGAACACCGGGGAGCTGTTTTTT. The gene calls are TRBV11-3 and TRBJ2-2; D gene unclear. The CDR3 loop spans 13 amino acids. The germline V gene has CDR1 SGHNT and CDR2 YENEEA. Trimming removed 6 bases from V and 0 bases from J, with 5 bases in between.

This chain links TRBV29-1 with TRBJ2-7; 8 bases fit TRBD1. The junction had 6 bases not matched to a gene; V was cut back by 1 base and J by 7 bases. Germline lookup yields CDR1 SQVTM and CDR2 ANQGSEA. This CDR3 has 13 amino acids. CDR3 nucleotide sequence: TGCAGCGTTGAAGGGCCGGACAGGGCGGAGCAGTACTTC. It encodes CSVEGPDRAEQYF.

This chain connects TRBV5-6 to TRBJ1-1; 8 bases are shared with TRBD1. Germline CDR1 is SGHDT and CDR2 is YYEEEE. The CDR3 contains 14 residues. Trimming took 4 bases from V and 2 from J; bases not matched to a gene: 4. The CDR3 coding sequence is TGTGCCAGCAGCCGGACAGGGAGTAACACTGAAGCTTTCTTT. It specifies CASSRTGSNTEAFF.